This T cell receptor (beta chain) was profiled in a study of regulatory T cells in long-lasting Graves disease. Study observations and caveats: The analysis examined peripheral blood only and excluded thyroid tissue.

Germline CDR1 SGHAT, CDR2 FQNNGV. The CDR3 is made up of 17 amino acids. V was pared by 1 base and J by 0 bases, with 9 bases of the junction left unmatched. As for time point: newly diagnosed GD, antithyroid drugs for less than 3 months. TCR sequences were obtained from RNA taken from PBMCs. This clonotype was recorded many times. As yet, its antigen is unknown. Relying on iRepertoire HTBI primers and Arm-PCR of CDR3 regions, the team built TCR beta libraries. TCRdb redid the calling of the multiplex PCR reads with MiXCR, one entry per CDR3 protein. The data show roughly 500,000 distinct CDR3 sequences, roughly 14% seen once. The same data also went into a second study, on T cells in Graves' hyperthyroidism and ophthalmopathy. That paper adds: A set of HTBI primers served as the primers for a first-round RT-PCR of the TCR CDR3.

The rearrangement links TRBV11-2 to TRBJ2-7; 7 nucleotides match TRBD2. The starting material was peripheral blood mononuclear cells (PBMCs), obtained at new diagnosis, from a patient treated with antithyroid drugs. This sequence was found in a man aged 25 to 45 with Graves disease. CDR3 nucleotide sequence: TGTGCCAGCAGCTTAGTCCGGGGGGACCCCAGCTCCTACGAGCAGTACTTC. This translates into CASSLVRGDPSSYEQYF.